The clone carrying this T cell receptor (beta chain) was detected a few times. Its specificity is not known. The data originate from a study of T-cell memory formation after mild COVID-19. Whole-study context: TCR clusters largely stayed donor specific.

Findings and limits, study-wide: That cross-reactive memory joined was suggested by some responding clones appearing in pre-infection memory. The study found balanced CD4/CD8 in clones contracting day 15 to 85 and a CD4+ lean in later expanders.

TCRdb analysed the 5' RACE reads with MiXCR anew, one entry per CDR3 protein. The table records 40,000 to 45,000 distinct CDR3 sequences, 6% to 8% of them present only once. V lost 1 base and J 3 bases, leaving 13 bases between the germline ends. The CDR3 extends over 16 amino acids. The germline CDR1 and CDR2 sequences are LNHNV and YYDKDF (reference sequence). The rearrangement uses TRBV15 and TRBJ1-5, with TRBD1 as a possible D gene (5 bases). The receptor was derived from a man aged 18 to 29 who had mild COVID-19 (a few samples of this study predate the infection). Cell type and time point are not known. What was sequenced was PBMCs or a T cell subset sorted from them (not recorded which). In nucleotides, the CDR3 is TGTGCCACCAGCAGAGGTGGGGGAGTTTACAATCAGCCCCAGCATTTT. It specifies CATSRGGGVYNQPQHF.